These 23 T cell receptor beta chains originate from one sample sequenced in a study of tumor-infiltrating lymphocytes in primary liver carcinoma. The source material, about 18-33 mg of unsorted bulk tissue, was used to co-extract RNA and DNA. A primer matching the constant region was used to make TCR beta cDNA from approximately 500 ng of total RNA. TCR beta libraries came from three nested multiplex PCR rounds using slightly modified ARM-PCR. Primers for the first two PCR rounds were TRBV1-TRBV30 forward primers and a C-beta reverse primer (roughly 10 cycles per round). TCRdb re-called the multiplex PCR reads with MiXCR, one entry per CDR3 protein. Counted here are roughly 120,000 distinct CDR3 sequences, nearly 70% occurring once; the ten biggest clones make up over 8%. Specimen: tumor-adjacent normal liver tissue. All receptors derive from a woman in her sixties with primary liver carcinoma and hepatitis B virus infection.

This clonotype appeared many times. The rearrangement links TRBV12-3 or TRBV12-4 to TRBJ2-2; D gene ambiguous. This CDR3 has 14 amino acids. V was shortened by 3 bases and J by 0 bases, with 5 bases between the two germline ends. CDR3 loop: CASSFSTNTGELFF. As DNA, the CDR3 is TGTGCCAGCAGTTTCAGTACGAACACCGGGGAGCTGTTTTTT.

About this clonotype: A read error may be the cause here, since a much bigger clone is one base away. The chain couples TRBV28 to TRBJ2-7; D possibly corresponds to TRBD1 (6 bases). The V and J ends lost 4 bases and 8 bases respectively, with 21 bases between them. Germline V gives CDR1 MDHEN, CDR2 SYDVKM. The CDR3 runs to 15 residues. The CDR3 spells CASSSPRAGRDKQYF. DNA for the CDR3: TGTGCCAGCAGTTCCCCTCGGGCGGGCCGGGACAAGCAGTACTTC.

With regard to this clonotype: Compared with germline, one end of the junction differs, possibly owing to a read error. V usage is TRBV5-1 and J usage is TRBJ2-4, with a weak D call TRBD1 (6 bases). The germline gives CDR1 SGHRS, CDR2 YFSETQ. The CDR3 is made up of 15 amino acids. CDR3 nucleotides: TGCGCCAGCAGCTTGGAGGCAGGGGAACGGAATATTCAGCACTTC. It codes for CASSLEAGERNIQHF.

The V gene is TRBV6-2 or TRBV6-3, the J gene TRBJ2-5; D may be TRBD2 (6 bases). In germline, CDR1 is MNHEY, CDR2 SVGEGT. The V end was cut by 10 bases, the J end by 4 bases, with 13 bases between. The CDR3 totals 12 residues. The CDR3 nucleotides read TGTGCCAACTCCAACGGGGGAGAGACCCAGTACTTC. Amino acid sequence: CANSNGGETQYF.

On this clonotype: One end of the junction fails to match germline, which may point to a read error. The chain joins TRBV11-1 to TRBJ2-7; a possible D gene is TRBD2 (6 bases). CDR3 size: 15 residues. CDR1 SGHAT and CDR2 FQDESV come from the germline V gene (reference sequence). The CDR3 DNA sequence: TGTACCAGCAGCCCTCAGACAGCAGGACTACACGAGCAGTACTTC. As protein: CTSSPQTAGLHEQYF.

This clonotype was seen at least ten times. The chain links TRBV10-2 to TRBJ2-7, with 10 bases aligning to TRBD2. Germline V gene data show CDR1 as WSHSY and CDR2 as SAAADI. Unmatched junction bases numbered 7, after V lost 5 bases and J lost 6 bases. This CDR3 is built from 14 residues. CDR3 bases: TGCGCCAGCAGTTTAGCGGGAGGTTCGGTCGAGCAGTACTTC. Its translation: CASSLAGGSVEQYF.

Concerning this clonotype: No conserved phenylalanine or tryptophan ends this CDR3, so it is likely a read error. The genes are TRBV29-1 and TRBJ2-1; TRBD1 matches at 8 bases. Per germline, CDR1 SQVTM and CDR2 ANQGSEA. The CDR3 consists of 14 residues. CDR3 sequence (DNA): TGCAGCGTTTCCGGGACAGGTTCCTACATTGAGCAGTTCTTA. Translating it yields CSVSGTGSYIEQFL.

Worth noting for this clonotype: Possible read error: a much larger clone is one base away. The genes are TRBV28 and TRBJ2-7; maybe TRBD2 (6 bases). The CDR3 covers 13 residues. From germline, CDR1 is MDHEN and CDR2 SYDVKM. V was trimmed by 6 bases and J by 6 bases, leaving 15 bases between them. This CDR3 is CASSRPTSCEQYF. The CDR3 DNA reads as TGTGCCAGCAGCCGACCTACTAGCTGCGAGCAGTACTTC. The variable domain in full, completed from reference TRBV28 and TRBJ2-7, reads DVKVTQSSRYLVKRTGEKVFLECVQDMDHENMFWYRQDPGLGLRLIYFSYDVKMKEKGDIPEGYSVSREKKERFSLILESASTNQTSMYLCASSRPTSCEQYFGPGTRLTVT.

Details on this clonotype: The conserved closing phenylalanine or tryptophan is absent in this CDR3, likely reflecting a read error. The J gene is TRBJ2-1, the V gene TRBV4-1; D remains unclear. From germline, CDR1 is MGHRA and CDR2 YSYEKL. The CDR3 spans 15 residues. CDR3 in DNA: TGCGCCAGCAGTAGGACCGTCGGATTAAACAATAAGCAGTTCTCC. This translates into CASSRTVGLNNKQFS.

This clonotype was recorded at least ten times. The V call is TRBV28, the J call TRBJ1-2, with no clear D. Germline V gene data show CDR1 as MDHEN and CDR2 as SYDVKM. This CDR3 is built from 10 residues. Trimming pared 4 bases from V and 7 bases from J, leaving 4 bases between. The CDR3 region has the DNA TGTGCCAGCAGTTCGGGTGGCTACACCTTC. Protein: CASSSGGYTF.

For this clonotype: Just one base apart from a much larger clone, this may be a read error. The J gene is TRBJ1-2, the V gene TRBV28; TRBD1 aligns across 7 bases. The length of the CDR3 is 15 residues. CDR1 is MDHEN and CDR2 is SYDVKM in the germline V gene. Trimming at V came to 10 bases and at J to 4 bases, leaving 15 bases not matched to a gene. CDR3 loop: CATTGAITSTYGYTF. DNA for the CDR3: TGTGCCACCACAGGGGCGATAACTTCTACCTATGGCTACACCTTC.

As to this clonotype: The junction and the germline gene differ at one end; a read error may be behind it. V and J are TRBV11-1 and TRBJ2-2; weak D call: TRBD2 (5 bases). Germline V lookup: CDR1 SGHAT, CDR2 FQDESV (reference sequence). This CDR3 is built from 14 residues. The CDR3 bases are TGTGTCAGCAAACCGAGCCTTGACACCGGGGAGCCGTTTTTT. This gives the protein CVSKPSLDTGEPFF. The full variable domain, its missing parts supplied by reference TRBV11-1 and TRBJ2-2, is EAEVAQSPRYKITEKSQAVAFWCDPISGHATLYWYRQILGQGPELLVQFQDESVVDDSQLPKDRFSAERLKGVDSTLKIQPAELGDSAMYLCVSKPSLDTGEPFFGEGSRLTVL.

The table lists this clonotype with many counts. V and J are TRBV12-3 or TRBV12-4 and TRBJ1-1; the D is unclear. This CDR3 has 14 residues. The V and J ends lost 3 bases and 4 bases respectively, with 12 bases between them. The CDR3 DNA sequence: TGTGCCAGCAGTTTTTCCCGCGGTGGCACTGAAGCTTTCTTT. Amino acids: CASSFSRGGTEAFF.

A note on this clonotype: This likely comes from a read error, as the CDR3 has no conserved phenylalanine or tryptophan at its end. The chain uses TRBV11-3 and TRBJ2-2; a weak D match, TRBD1 (5 bases). Per germline, CDR1 SGHNT and CDR2 YENEEA. This CDR3 has 14 residues. The CDR3 reads CASSLARGTGELFI. For the CDR3, the DNA is TGTGCCAGCAGTTTAGCAAGGGGCACCGGGGAGCTGTTTATT.

Details on this clonotype: A clone one base away is much larger, so this may be a read error. This chain links TRBV28 with TRBJ2-7; 14 positions match TRBD2. This CDR3 spans 16 amino acids. Germline V CDR1 and CDR2: MDHEN, SYDVKM. Unmatched junction bases numbered 5, after V lost 5 bases and J lost 2 bases. The chain's CDR3 is CASSGTSGGVTYEQYF. DNA for the CDR3: TGTGCCAGCAGTGGGACTAGCGGGGGCGTGACCTACGAGCAGTACTTC.

The chain employs TRBV6-5 and TRBJ2-5, with D perhaps matching TRBD2 (6 bases). The CDR3 loop spans 14 amino acids. The germline V gene has CDR1 MNHEY and CDR2 SVGAGI. V was trimmed by 11 bases and J by 0 bases, leaving 16 bases between them. In nucleotides, the CDR3 is TGTGCCTGCAACGAGGGAGGTTACCAAGAGACCCAGTACTTC. Protein: CACNEGGYQETQYF.

About this clonotype itself: One end of the junction fails to match germline, which may point to a read error. J is TRBJ2-7 and V is TRBV6-2 or TRBV6-3, with 7 bases fitting TRBD2. Per germline, CDR1 MNHEY and CDR2 SVGEGT. This CDR3 is 15 amino acids long. The CDR3 nucleotides read TGTGCCGGCAGCCAACTTAGCGGGCGACTCTACGAGCAGTACTTC. This sequence encodes CAGSQLSGRLYEQYF.

This clonotype was seen ten or more times. The chain recombines TRBV29-1 with TRBJ2-7; perhaps TRBD2 as D (6 bases). The CDR3 is made up of 13 amino acids. Per germline, CDR1 SQVTM and CDR2 ANQGSEA. Trimming shortened V by 6 bases and J by 9 bases, and 21 bases separated the two germline ends. The CDR3 region is CSVGDAGKIAQYF. The DNA of the CDR3 is TGCAGCGTGGGGGATGCGGGGAAGATCGCGCAGTACTTC.

This clonotype was counted ten times or more. The chain combines TRBV12-3 or TRBV12-4 with TRBJ1-1; D is possibly TRBD1 (5 bases). This CDR3 comprises 13 residues. The V end was cut by 7 bases, the J end by 4 bases, with 13 bases between. The CDR3 loop is CASNRPGGTEAFF. The CDR3 DNA reads TGTGCCAGCAACCGACCCGGGGGCACTGAAGCTTTCTTT.

The V and J genes are TRBV11-2 and TRBJ2-1, with D uncertain. V was shortened by 11 bases and J by 3 bases, with 14 bases between the two germline ends. The V gene's germline CDR1 is SGHAT and CDR2 FQNNGV. The CDR3 consists of 13 residues. The CDR3 nucleotides read TGTGCCGGCACCGTGATCGACTACAATGAGCAGTTCTTC. Translating gives CAGTVIDYNEQFF.

Worth noting for this clonotype: The conserved phenylalanine or tryptophan normally closing the CDR3 is absent here, so this likely arose from a read error. The chain uses TRBV6-6 and TRBJ2-1, with 8 bases aligning to TRBD1. Germline V CDR1 and CDR2: MNHNY, SVGAGI (reference sequence). V shed 6 bases, J shed 8 bases, and the junction held 18 bases outside the gene matches. The CDR3 is made up of 17 amino acids. The CDR3 spells CASRIRGDTGGRDEQFL. The CDR3 nucleotides read TGTGCCAGCAGGATTCGTGGGGATACAGGGGGTCGAGATGAGCAGTTCCTC.

This clonotype was seen more than once but under ten times. V and J are TRBV6-2 or TRBV6-3 and TRBJ2-7; 10 bases match TRBD2. Looked up from germline, CDR1 is MNHEY and CDR2 is SVGEGT. There are 15 residues in the CDR3. Trimming cost V 5 bases and J 4 bases; bases outside gene matches: 8. CDR3 DNA sequence: TGTGCCAGCAGTCAATTAGCGGGAGGACTTTACGAGCAGTACTTC. Protein sequence: CASSQLAGGLYEQYF.

About this clonotype itself: The final CDR3 position lacks the conserved phenylalanine or tryptophan, pointing to a likely read error. The chain uses TRBV6-1 and TRBJ2-7, with D perhaps given as TRBD1 or TRBD2 (5 bases each). V lost 11 bases to trimming and J lost 4 bases, with 21 bases between them. The CDR3 has 14 residues. Germline lookup yields CDR1 MNHNS and CDR2 SASEGT. CDR3 bases: TGTGCCTGCAATGAAGCTTTCGAGGGGTACGAGCAGTACCTC. Its translation is CACNEAFEGYEQYL.